This TCR beta chain originates from a study of beta chain features in type 1 diabetes. About the study: The study found patients and healthy donors alike in age, gender and cell yields. General study results and limits: The VDJ junctions of type 1 diabetes patients carried fewer insertions and more deletions.

Naive, central memory, regulatory and stem cell-like memory cells within the CD4+ compartment were sorted using CD45RO/CCR7/CD25/CD127/CD95/CD27. The table lists this clone with many counts. The target antigen is unknown. Expressed TCRB transcripts were sequenced because the entire RNA isolate underwent reverse transcription. Method: immunoSEQ multiplex PCR; TCRdb's copy keeps in-frame clones and lacks some. Here the sample spans around 250,000 clones, around 26% being singletons. The clonotype originates from a young man in good health. Material for sequencing was central memory CD4+ T cells from blood.

This chain's CDR3 is CASSPRLTNEQFF. CDR3 DNA: TGTGCCAGCAGCCCCCGACTGACCAATGAGCAGTTCTTC. The J gene is TRBJ2-1, the V gene TRBV9; D unresolved. CDR3 length equals 13 residues. CDR1 is SGDLS and CDR2 is YYNGEE in the germline V gene. V lost 4 bases and J lost 6, with 11 bases in between.